This TCR beta chain was retrieved from a study of T cell responses to AZD1222 COVID-19 vaccine. Sequencing was performed with immunoSEQ multiplex PCR; in TCRdb, only in-frame clones are kept and a portion is missing. The sample includes 120,000 to 150,000 clones, 88% of them seen just once. This clone has a handful of counts. Its antigen remains unidentified. Study-wide results and limits: Reports indicate that nearly half of spike-specific TCRs are directed at unmutated variant regions. Along spike, vaccine-associated CD4 TCRs were found throughout, with dominance at 160-218 and 743-854. Following two doses of AZD1222, Spike-specific TCR breadth and depth rose. Baseline serostatus was positive in only a handful of AZD1222 recipients.

The V end lost 4 bases, the J end lost 4 bases, and 14 bases lay between the germline ends. CDR1 is MNHEY, CDR2 SVGAGI, per germline. The CDR3 contains 15 residues. Sequencing used peripheral blood, obtained on day 0 of AZD1222 vaccination. This sequence originates from an adult in good health. V is TRBV6-5 and J is TRBJ1-5, with D maybe TRBD1 (5 bases). CDR3 amino acids: CASSSLSDSNQPQHF. As DNA, the CDR3 is TGTGCCAGCAGTTCCCTCTCAGACAGTAATCAGCCCCAGCATTTT.